This T cell receptor (beta chain) was identified during a study of blood T cell dynamics during melanoma immunotherapy. Regarding this clone: Its antigen remains unknown.

Each sorted CD8+ T cell subset had its entire DNA loaded. Measured with immunoSEQ multiplex PCR; TCRdb has only the in-frame clones, and not every one. This table has about 900 clones, nearly 75% appearing once. Trimming cost V 4 bases and J 7 bases; bases outside gene matches: 21. This CDR3 is built from 18 residues. CDR1 and CDR2 from the germline V gene are SGHTA and FQGNSA. As for time point: week 3, after first cycle of checkpoint inhibitor. The CD3+ CD4- CD8+ CD45RA- CD45RO-high CD27- CCR7- memory phenotype defined TIE cells. Study-wide results and caveats: It remained unknown if the driving T cell clones were melanoma-specific. Among sorted CD8+ subsets, immune-effector cells had the highest clonality and cell-free DNA similarity.

This TCR derives from a human donor with melanoma. Sequences were derived from CD8+ T cells from blood, sampled from a patient treated with checkpoint blockade. The chain links TRBV7-2 to TRBJ2-7; 8 bases map to TRBD1. The CDR3 coding sequence is TGTGCCAGCAGCTCCGCTCGACGAACCGGGACAGGATTCCTGGAGCAGTACTTC. Translating it yields CASSSARRTGTGFLEQYF.